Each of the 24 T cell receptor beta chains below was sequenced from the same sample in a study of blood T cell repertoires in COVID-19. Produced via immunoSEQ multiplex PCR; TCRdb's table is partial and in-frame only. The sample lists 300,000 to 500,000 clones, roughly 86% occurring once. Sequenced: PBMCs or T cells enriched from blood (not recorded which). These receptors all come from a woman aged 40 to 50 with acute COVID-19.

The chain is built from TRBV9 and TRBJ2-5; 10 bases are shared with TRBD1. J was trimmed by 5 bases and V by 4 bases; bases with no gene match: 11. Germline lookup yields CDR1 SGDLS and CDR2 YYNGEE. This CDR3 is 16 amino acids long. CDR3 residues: CASSPRTGGMGETQYF. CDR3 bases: TGTGCCAGCAGCCCACGGACAGGGGGGATGGGCGAGACCCAGTACTTC.

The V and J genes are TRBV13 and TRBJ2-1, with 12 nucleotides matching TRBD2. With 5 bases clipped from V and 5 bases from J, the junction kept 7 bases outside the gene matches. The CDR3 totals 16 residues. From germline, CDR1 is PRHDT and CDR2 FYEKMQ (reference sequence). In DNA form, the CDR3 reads TGTGCCAGCAGCCGCCTCCTAGCGGGGGGGCACAATGAGCAGTTCTTC. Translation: CASSRLLAGGHNEQFF.

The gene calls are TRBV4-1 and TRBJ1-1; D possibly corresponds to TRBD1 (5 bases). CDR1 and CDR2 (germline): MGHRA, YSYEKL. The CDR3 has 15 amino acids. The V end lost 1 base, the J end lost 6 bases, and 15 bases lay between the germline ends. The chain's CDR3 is CASSQGGQWGAEAFF. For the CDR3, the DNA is TGCGCCAGCAGCCAAGGGGGCCAGTGGGGGGCTGAAGCTTTCTTT.

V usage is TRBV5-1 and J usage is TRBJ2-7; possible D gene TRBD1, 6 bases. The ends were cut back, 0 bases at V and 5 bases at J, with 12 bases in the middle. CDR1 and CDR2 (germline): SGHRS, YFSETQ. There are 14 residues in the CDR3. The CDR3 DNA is TGCGCCAGCAGCTTGGGGGGGCCGAGCGACGAGCAGTACTTC. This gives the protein CASSLGGPSDEQYF.

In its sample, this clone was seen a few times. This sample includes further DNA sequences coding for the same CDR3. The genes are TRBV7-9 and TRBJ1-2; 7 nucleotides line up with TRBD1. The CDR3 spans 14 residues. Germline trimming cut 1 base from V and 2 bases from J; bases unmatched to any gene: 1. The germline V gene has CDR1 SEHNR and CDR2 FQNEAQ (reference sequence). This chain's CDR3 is CASSLDRGNYGYTF. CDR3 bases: TGTGCCAGCAGCTTAGACAGGGGAAACTATGGCTACACCTTC.

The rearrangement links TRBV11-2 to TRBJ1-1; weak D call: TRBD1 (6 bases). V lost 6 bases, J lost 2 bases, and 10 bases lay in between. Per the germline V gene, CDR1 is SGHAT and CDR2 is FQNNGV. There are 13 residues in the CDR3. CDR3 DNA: TGTGCCAGCAGGTGGACAGACAACACTGAAGCTTTCTTT. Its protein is CASRWTDNTEAFF.

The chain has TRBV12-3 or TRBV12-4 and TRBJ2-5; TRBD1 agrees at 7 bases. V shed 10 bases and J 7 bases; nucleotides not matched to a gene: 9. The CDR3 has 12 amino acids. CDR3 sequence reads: CATTGDWSTQYF. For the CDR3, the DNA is TGTGCCACTACAGGGGATTGGTCGACCCAGTACTTC.

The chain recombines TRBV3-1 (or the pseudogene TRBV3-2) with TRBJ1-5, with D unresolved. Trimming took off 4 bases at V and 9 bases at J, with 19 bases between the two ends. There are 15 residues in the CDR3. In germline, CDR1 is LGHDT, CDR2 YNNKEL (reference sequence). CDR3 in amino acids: CASSRRGSFPGPQHF. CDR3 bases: TGTGCCAGCAGCCGCCGTGGGTCGTTCCCGGGGCCCCAGCATTTT.

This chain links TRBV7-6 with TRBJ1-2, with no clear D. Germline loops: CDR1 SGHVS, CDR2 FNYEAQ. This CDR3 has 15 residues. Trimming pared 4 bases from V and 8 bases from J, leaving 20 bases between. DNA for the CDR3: TGTGCCAGCAGCTCCCAACCTAAAAAACTATGGGGCTACACCTTC. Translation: CASSSQPKKLWGYTF. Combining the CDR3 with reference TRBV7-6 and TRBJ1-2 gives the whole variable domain GAGVSQSPRYKVTKRGQDVALRCDPISGHVSLYWYRQALGQGPEFLTYFNYEAQQDKSGLPNDRFSAERPEGSISTLTIQRTEQRDSAMYRCASSSQPKKLWGYTFGSGTRLTVV.

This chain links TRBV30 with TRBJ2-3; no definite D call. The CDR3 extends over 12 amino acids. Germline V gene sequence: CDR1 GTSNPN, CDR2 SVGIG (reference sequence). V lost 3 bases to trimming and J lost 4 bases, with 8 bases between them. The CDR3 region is CAWSLPPDTQYF. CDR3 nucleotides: TGTGCCTGGAGCCTTCCCCCAGATACGCAGTATTTT. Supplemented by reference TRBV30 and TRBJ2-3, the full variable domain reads SQTIHQWPATLVQPVGSPLSLECTVEGTSNPNLYWYRQAAGRGLQLLFYSVGIGQISSEVPQNLSASRPQDRQFILSSKKLLLSDSGFYLCAWSLPPDTQYFGPGTRLTVL.

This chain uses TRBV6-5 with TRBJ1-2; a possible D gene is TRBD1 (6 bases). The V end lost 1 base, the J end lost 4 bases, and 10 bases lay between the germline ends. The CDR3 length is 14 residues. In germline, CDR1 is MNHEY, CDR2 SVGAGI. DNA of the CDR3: TGTGCCAGCAGTTACTTGGGGGCCCCCTATGGCTACACCTTC. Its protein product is CASSYLGAPYGYTF.

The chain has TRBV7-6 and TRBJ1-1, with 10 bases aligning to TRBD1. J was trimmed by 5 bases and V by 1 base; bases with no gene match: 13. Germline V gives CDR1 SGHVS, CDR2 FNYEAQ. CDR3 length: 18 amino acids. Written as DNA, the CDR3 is TGTGCCAGCAGCTTAGGGCCTGTGGGACAGGGGAGAAGGACTGAAGCTTTCTTT. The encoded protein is CASSLGPVGQGRRTEAFF.

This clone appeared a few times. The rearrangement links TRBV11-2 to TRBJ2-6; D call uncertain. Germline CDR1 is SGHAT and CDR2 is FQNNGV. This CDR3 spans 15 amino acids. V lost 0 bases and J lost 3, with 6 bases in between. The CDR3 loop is CASSLDSVGANVLTF. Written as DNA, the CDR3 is TGTGCCAGCAGCTTAGATTCCGTTGGGGCCAACGTCCTGACTTTC.

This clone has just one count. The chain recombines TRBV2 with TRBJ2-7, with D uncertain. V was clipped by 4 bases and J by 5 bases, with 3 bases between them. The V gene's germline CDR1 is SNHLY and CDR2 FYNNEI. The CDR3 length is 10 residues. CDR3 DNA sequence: TGTGCCAGCAGTGCCAACGAGCAGTACTTC. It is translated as CASSANEQYF.

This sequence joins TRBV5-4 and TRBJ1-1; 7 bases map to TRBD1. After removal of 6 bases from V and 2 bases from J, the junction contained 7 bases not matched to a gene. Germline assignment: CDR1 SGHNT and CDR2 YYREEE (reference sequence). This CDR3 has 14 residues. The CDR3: CASTPGDRNTEAFF. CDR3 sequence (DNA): TGTGCCAGCACCCCCGGGGACAGAAACACTGAAGCTTTCTTT.

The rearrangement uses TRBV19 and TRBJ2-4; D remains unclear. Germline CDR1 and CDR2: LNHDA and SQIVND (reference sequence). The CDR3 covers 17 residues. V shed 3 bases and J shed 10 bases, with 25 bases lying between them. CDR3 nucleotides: TGTGCCAGTAGTATCAACGGAGCCGAAACACCCTTTTGTATTCAGTACTTC. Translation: CASSINGAETPFCIQYF.

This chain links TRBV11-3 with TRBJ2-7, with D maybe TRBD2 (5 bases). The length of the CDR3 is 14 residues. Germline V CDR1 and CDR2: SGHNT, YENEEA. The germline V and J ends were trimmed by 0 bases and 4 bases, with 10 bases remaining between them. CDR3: CASSLESGGYEQYF. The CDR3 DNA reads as TGTGCCAGCAGCTTAGAATCCGGAGGTTACGAGCAGTACTTC.

The CDR3 sequence: CSALGQGGNTEAFF. In DNA, the CDR3 is TGCAGCGCACTGGGCCAGGGTGGGAACACTGAAGCTTTCTTT. The chain links TRBV29-1 to TRBJ1-1; weak D call: TRBD1 (5 bases). The CDR3 spans 14 residues. CDR1 SQVTM and CDR2 ANQGSEA come from the germline V gene. The V gene lost 7 bases and the J gene lost 1 base, with 16 bases spanning the gap.

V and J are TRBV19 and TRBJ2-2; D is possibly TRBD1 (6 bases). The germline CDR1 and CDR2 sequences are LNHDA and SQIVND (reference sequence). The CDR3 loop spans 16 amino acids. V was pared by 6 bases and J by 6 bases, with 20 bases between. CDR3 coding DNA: TGTGCCAGTAGAAAAACAAATCGACAGGCCCCCGGGGAGCTGTTTTTT. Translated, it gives CASRKTNRQAPGELFF.

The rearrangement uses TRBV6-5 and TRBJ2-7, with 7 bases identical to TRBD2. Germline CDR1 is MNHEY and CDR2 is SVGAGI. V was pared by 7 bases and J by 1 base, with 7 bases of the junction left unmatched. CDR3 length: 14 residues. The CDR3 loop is CASNPPGGSYEQYF. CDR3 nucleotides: TGTGCCAGCAACCCTCCGGGGGGTTCCTACGAGCAGTACTTC.

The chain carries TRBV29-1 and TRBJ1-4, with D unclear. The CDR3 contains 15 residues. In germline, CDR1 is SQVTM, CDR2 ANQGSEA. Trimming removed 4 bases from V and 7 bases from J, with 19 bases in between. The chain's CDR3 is CSVGVPVEVGEKLFF. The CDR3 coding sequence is TGCAGCGTTGGGGTACCGGTGGAGGTTGGTGAAAAACTGTTTTTT.

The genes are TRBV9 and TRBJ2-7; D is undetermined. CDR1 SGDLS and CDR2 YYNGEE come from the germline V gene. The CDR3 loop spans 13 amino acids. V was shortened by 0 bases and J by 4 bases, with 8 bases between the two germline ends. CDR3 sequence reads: CASSVGLVYEQYF. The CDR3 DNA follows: TGTGCCAGCAGCGTAGGTCTTGTGTACGAGCAGTACTTC.

CDR3 DNA sequence: TGTGCCAGCAGCAGCCGTCCGGGCTCCTATAATTCACCCCTCCACTTT. Translating gives CASSSRPGSYNSPLHF. The chain couples TRBV11-2 to TRBJ1-6; D not resolved. This CDR3 region has 16 residues. The ends were cut back, 5 bases at V and 0 bases at J, with 11 bases in the middle. Germline lookup yields CDR1 SGHAT and CDR2 FQNNGV.

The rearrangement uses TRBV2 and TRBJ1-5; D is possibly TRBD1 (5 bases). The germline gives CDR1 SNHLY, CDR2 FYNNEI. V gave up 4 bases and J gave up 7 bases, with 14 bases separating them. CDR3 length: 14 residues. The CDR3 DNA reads TGTGCCAGCAGTGGCGACAGAAGGGCCCAGCCCCAGCATTTT. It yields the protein CASSGDRRAQPQHF.